This TCR beta chain emerged from a study of cytomegalovirus exposure and HLA in healthy donors (dated by TCRdb to about 2017). Context from the whole study: In an earlier analysis of 587 of the donors, approximately 260 Gb of sequence data and 117 million unique TCR beta sequences from 150 million to 200 million T cells were reported. Donor age, sex, ethnicity and CMV serostatus were collected together with the repertoire data. The number of donors typed differed by locus, with about 620-630 for A, B, C, DRB1 and DQB1, about 500 for DQA1, 600 to 610 for DPA1, and around 430 for DPB1. Of the roughly 400 genotyped donors, 81% fell in the genetic ancestry cluster associated with self-reported Caucasian donors. Using immunosequencing, the study profiled T cell repertoires from approximately 700 subjects and related those repertoires to cytomegalovirus serostatus. Both class I and class II loci were covered by HLA typing, at four-digit resolution. A later analysis re-examined previously published TCR beta repertoires from roughly 650 donors and added high-resolution HLA genotyping to investigate patterns of TCR occurrence. In a later genetic analysis, genome-wide SNP genotypes for about 65% of the 666 donors were used, and that subset was treated as a discovery cohort. A separate validation cohort of roughly 130 different subjects was used in addition to the approximately 700-subject first cohort. Rather than drawing on any new phenotypic data, the later analysis identified candidate immune exposures from TCR beta sequences and the way those sequences occurred across donors. Four to six DR-DQ haplotypes were handled as single units for association and clustering because linkage in the cohort was strong. The study was designed to test whether signatures of past pathogen exposure could be identified by cataloging public T cell receptors. To predict cytomegalovirus infection status, the study brought together high-throughput TCR immunosequencing, statistical association of individual TCRs with disease status, and machine learning. In an earlier analysis of 587 of the donors, high-throughput TCR beta sequencing was used to judge whether each TCR beta V gene segment behaved as functional or pseudogenic. Every discovery cohort repertoire had been produced on one sequencing platform. Among approximately 370 genotyped donors of the cohort, an average of around 250,000 unique TCR beta nucleotide sequences was sequenced per donor, of which about 20% were non-productive. Approximately 300 gigabases of sequencing data and tens of millions of unique TCR sequences were included in an early release covering about 620 HLA-typed donors. What the work shows at the level of the full study, not this receptor alone: Roughly uniform sequencing depth across donors was assumed in presence/absence analyses, although this assumption may not hold. A further reported finding was that TCR beta sequences accurately predicted the HLA-A and HLA-B alleles for most subjects in the first cohort. Linkage disequilibrium might explain the correlated functional status among segregating V segments, but an unknown experimental factor could not be excluded. The authors suggested that the approach could potentially be extended to other disease states and immunological phenotypes. A later analysis reported that several top co-occurrence clusters appeared linked to parvovirus B19, influenza, CMV and Epstein-Barr virus. Most CMV-associated TCR beta chains appeared to be HLA-restricted in a later analysis, and the HLA associations seemed to be driven largely by CMV exposure. Because counts were too low, under 20 rarely observed V segments, including chromosome 9 orphons, were left out of the earlier analysis of 500 to 750 of the donors. In a later analysis, HLA-associated TCR beta chains showed more clonal expansion and lower generation probabilities than non-associated chains that were equally common. In an earlier analysis of over 550 of the donors, most TCR beta V segments were observed in productive rearrangements about 90% or about 30% of the time, broadly matching IMGT annotations. A later analysis found that TCR association rates varied across HLA loci, with DRB1 alleles showing the most associated TCRs and HLA-C alleles the fewest. In this cohort, only TCR beta chains were sequenced, and detectable features were limited by the absence of alpha or paired-chain data. Most TCR sequences were seen in very few donors, while some public TCRs were found in many individuals. A later genetic analysis associated a missense DCLRE1C variant with V-gene and J-gene trimming of TCR beta chains, and an independent cohort replicated the association. When HLA alleles, especially DR and DQ, strongly co-occurred, attributing TCR associations to individual alleles was difficult. The only immune exposure information available for the cohort was CMV serostatus. Three of the identified cytomegalovirus-associated TCR beta chains were confirmed in vitro to be specific for cytomegalovirus antigens. Because HLA typing was missing for some donors at each locus, association tests included only the typed subset. A total of about 180 TCR beta chains were listed by the study as associated with cytomegalovirus. Some IMGT-functional V segments, including TRBV6-2 and TRBV6-3, could not be distinguished by the 87-base-pair reads and were therefore excluded. A cluster of highly shared sequence variants was judged likely to represent a technical artifact of the sequencing pipeline. According to a later genetic analysis, donors in an Asian-associated ancestry cluster had fewer N-insertions in productive TCRs than the approximately 670-donor mean. The classifier was reported to diagnose cytomegalovirus status with high specificity and sensitivity in both the original and validation cohorts. At a false discovery rate of 0.05, a later analysis linked 15,000 to 20,000 TCR beta sequences to specific HLA alleles.

Of note for this clone: What this receptor recognizes is not known. No base quality values were provided; no much bigger clone lies one nucleotide off.

The cohort comprised approximately 700 healthy bone marrow donors. All cohort members were sampled while nominally healthy, although unrecorded immune exposures were likely present. The donor was CMV seropositive and was included in the group of around 300 seropositive cohort members. Every donor gave a peripheral blood sample, and the peripheral blood mononuclear cells from that sample were used for TCR beta sequencing. The Qiagen DNeasy Blood Extraction Kit was used to extract genomic DNA from the blood cell samples. Receptor amplification or capture employed the immunoSEQ multiplex PCR assay. For the multiplex PCR, a mixture combining 60 forward primers for TCR Vbeta segments and 13 reverse primers for TCR Jbeta segments was used. A multiplex PCR assay on genomic DNA amplified the CDR3 region of rearranged TCR beta genes. The Illumina HiSeq System was used to sequence the amplified TCR beta libraries as 87-base-pair reads. Per the source publication's procedure: A later analysis tallied 75 million to 85 million unique TCR beta chains across the 640 or so repertoires, and around 10 million of those chains were shared by two or more donors. To remove PCR and sequencing errors, raw reads were error-corrected and collapsed into unique sequences using a nearest-neighbor algorithm that merged closely related sequences. To assign V, D and J gene segments, CDR3 sequences were aligned to IMGT reference sequences. For a sequence to be retained, a match of at least six nucleotides to both a V gene segment and a J gene segment was required. Rearrangements were called productive when the CDR3 lacked stop codons and stayed in frame with V and J; all others were non-productive. Following IMGT convention, CDR3 was defined as the stretch from the second conserved V-encoded cysteine to the conserved J-encoded phenylalanine. Sequences without an unambiguous match to a single V gene segment were excluded from the earlier analysis of 587 of the donors. An earlier analysis of over 450 of the donors classified V segments as functional when productive rearrangements were above 56.7% and as segregating when the standard deviation between donors was above 5%. A statistical classification framework was built to diagnose cytomegalovirus status from the catalog of TCR beta chain sequences. In a later analysis, V and J genes were assigned by comparing TCR nucleotide sequences against IMGT/GENE-DB human TR gene sequences. In a later analysis, CDR3 sequences and most-parsimonious VDJ recombination scenarios were assigned using the TCRdist pipeline. In a later analysis, each TCR beta chain was defined by its CDR3 amino acid sequence together with its V-gene family, and reads without a unique V-gene family were excluded. A later analysis removed 500 to 600 highly shared, low-generation-probability nucleotide sequences to deal with suspected cross-contamination and a sequencing artifact. For each public chain, a later analysis derived a clonal expansion index from normalized ranks of inferred template counts within each repertoire. In a later analysis, generation probabilities were computed using a VDJ recombination model fitted to out-of-frame rearrangements, and the results were checked against IGoR. A later analysis scored TCR-TCR, TCR-HLA and TCR-CMV co-occurrence with hypergeometric tests, applying a repertoire-size bias correction to TCR pairs. A later analysis estimated false discovery rates by permuting HLA or CMV assignments 20 times. In a later analysis, co-occurring TCRs were grouped with DBSCAN, and TCRdist sequence similarity was added when clustering was performed within HLA-allele-positive subsets. Co-occurrence clustering excluded repertoires with fewer than 30,000 or more than 120,000 public chains, plus five with anomalous nucleotide sharing. What TCRdb holds here is the immuneACCESS table cut down to in-frame rearrangements. Part of the clones is not present; checked against another copy, under half of the missing clones reflect an unresolved V gene, and the others are unexplained. For V, J and clone size, that table is used; D and trimming come from the DNA. Across this sample there are tens of thousands of clones, with around 74% seen only once. The leading ten clones occupy roughly 5% of the sample.

Reading the germline V gene gives CDR1 SGDLS and CDR2 YYNGEE. V is cut by 4 bases and J by 3 bases, and the space between the germline ends is 15 bases. The cysteine opens and the phenylalanine closes a CDR3 of 15 amino acids. Kept here is only the CDR3 DNA, which spans 45 bases and is read in frame from base 1. The sequence joins TRBV9 to TRBJ2-3; perhaps TRBD1 is the D gene, with 6 bases matching. Sequencing was done on a sample of PBMCs. The clonotype originates from a male donor in good health and CMV-seropositive. The base sequence is TGTGCCAGCAGCCGAGGGGGATCCACAACAGATACGCAGTATTTT. Translated, it reads CASSRGGSTTDTQYF.